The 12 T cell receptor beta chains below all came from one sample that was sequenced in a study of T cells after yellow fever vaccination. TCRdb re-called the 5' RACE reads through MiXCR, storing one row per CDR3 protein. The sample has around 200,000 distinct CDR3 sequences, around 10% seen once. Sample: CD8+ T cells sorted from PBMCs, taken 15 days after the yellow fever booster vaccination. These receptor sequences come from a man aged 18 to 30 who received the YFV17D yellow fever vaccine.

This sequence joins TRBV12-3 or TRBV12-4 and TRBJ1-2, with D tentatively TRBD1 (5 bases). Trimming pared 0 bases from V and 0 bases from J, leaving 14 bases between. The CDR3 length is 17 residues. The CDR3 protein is CASSLALGDGPNYGYTF. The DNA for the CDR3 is TGTGCCAGCAGTTTAGCGCTCGGGGACGGTCCTAACTATGGCTACACCTTC.

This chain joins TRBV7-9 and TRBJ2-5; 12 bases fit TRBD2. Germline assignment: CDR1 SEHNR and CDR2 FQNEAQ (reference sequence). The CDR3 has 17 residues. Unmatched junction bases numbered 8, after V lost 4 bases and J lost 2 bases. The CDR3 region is CASSSLPSGGGQETQYF. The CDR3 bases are TGTGCCAGCAGCTCCCTCCCTAGCGGGGGGGGACAAGAGACCCAGTACTTC.

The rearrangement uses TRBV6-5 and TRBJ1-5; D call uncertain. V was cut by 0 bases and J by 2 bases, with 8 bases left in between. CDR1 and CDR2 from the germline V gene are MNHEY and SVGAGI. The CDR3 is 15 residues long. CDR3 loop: CASSYSIRRNQPQHF. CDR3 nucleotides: TGTGCCAGCAGTTACTCGATTCGACGCAATCAGCCCCAGCATTTT.

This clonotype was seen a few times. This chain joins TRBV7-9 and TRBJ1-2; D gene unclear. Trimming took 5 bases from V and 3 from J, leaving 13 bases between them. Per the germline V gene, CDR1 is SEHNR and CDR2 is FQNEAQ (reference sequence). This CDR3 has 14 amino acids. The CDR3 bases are TGTGCCAGCAGCCCGGGCCAGGCGGACTATGGCTACACCTTC. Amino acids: CASSPGQADYGYTF. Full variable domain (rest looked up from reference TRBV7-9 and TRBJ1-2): DTGVSQNPRHKITKRGQNVTFRCDPISEHNRLYWYRQTLGQGPEFLTYFQNEAQLEKSRLLSDRFSAERPKGSFSTLEIQRTEQGDSAMYLCASSPGQADYGYTFGSGTRLTVV.

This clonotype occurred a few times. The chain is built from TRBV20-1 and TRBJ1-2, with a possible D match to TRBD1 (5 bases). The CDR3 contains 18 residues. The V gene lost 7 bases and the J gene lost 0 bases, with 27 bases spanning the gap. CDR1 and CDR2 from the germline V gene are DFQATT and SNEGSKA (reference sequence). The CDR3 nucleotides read TGCAGTGGAACAAGGGGATCTAGGATCGACAGAGCTAACTATGGCTACACCTTC. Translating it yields CSGTRGSRIDRANYGYTF.

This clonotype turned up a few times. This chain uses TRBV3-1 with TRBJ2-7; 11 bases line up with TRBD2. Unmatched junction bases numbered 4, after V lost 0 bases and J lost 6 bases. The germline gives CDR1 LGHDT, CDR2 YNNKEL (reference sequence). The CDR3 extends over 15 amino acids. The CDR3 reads CASSQDGTSGREQYV. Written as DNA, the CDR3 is TGTGCCAGCAGCCAAGATGGGACTAGCGGACGCGAGCAGTACGTC.

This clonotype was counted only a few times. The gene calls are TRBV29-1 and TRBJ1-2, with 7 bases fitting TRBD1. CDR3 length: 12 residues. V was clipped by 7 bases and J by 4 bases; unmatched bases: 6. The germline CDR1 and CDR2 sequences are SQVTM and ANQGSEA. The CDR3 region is CSALTGSYGYTF. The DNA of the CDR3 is TGCAGCGCCCTGACAGGGTCCTATGGCTACACCTTC.

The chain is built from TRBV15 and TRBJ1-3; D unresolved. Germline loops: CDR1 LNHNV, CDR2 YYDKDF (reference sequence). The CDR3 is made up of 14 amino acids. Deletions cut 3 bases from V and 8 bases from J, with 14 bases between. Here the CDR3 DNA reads TGTGCCACCAGCAGTCGTTTTACAGATTACACCATATATTTT. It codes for CATSSRFTDYTIYF.

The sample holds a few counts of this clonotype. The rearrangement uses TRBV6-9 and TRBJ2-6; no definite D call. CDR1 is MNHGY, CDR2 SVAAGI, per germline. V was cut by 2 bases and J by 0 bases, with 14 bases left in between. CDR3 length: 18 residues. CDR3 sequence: CASSYLLSESSGANVLTF. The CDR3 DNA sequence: TGTGCCAGCAGTTATCTATTGTCGGAGAGCTCTGGGGCCAACGTCCTGACTTTC.

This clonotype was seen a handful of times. In DNA, the CDR3 is TGTGCCAGCAGCCAGACAGCGGACACTGCCACCGGGGAGCTGTTTTTT. This codes for CASSQTADTATGELFF. The chain is built from TRBV12-3 or TRBV12-4 and TRBJ2-2, with D tentatively TRBD1 or TRBD2 (5 bases each). V was shortened by 6 bases and J by 4 bases, with 18 bases between the two germline ends. This CDR3 has 16 amino acids.

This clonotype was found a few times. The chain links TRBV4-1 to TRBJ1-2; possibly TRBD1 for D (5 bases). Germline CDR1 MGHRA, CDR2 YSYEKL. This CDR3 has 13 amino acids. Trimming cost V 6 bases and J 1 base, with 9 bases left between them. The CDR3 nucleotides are TGCGCCAGCAGGCGGGACTTTAACTATGGCTACACCTTC. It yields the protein CASRRDFNYGYTF.

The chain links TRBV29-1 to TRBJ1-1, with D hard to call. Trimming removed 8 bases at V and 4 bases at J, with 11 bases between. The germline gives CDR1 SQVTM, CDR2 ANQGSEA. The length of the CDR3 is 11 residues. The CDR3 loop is CSSRAGTEAFF. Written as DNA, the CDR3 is TGCAGCTCTCGGGCTGGCACTGAAGCTTTCTTT. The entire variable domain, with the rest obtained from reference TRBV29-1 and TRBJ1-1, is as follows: SAVISQKPSRDICQRGTSLTIQCQVDSQVTMMFWYRQQPGQSLTLIATANQGSEATYESGFVIDKFPISRPNLTFSTLTVSNMSPEDSSIYLCSSRAGTEAFFGQGTRLTVV.